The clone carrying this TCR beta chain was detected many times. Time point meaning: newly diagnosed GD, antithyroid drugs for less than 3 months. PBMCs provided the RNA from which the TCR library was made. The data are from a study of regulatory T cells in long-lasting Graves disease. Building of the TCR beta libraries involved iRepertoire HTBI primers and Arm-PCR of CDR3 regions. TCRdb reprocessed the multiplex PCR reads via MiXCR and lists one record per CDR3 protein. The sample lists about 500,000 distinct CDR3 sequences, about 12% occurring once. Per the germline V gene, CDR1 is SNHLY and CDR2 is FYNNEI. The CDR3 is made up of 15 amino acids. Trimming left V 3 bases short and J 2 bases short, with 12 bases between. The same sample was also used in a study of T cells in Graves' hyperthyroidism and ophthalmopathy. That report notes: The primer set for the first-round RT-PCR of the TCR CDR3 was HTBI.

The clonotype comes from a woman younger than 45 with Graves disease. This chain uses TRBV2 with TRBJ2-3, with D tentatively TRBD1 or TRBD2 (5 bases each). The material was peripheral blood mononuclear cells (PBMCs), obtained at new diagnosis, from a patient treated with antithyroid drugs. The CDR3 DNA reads TGTGCCAGCAGTGAGACAGAGGGATTCACAGATACGCAGTATTTT. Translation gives CASSETEGFTDTQYF.